A selection of T cell receptor beta chains follows, all from one sample in a study of blood T cells in healthy people across ages. TCRdb independently ran MiXCR on the 5' RACE reads; one entry per CDR3 protein. The data hold 450,000 to 700,000 distinct CDR3 sequences, with approximately 27% observed a single time. The specimen sequenced was blood. These receptors came from a woman in her seventies in good health. Each CDR3 is given with its conserved first and last residue. The D gene is left open where the match is weak. The size entry is marked missing in some rows and otherwise reads once, few, many or a size class.

J,D,size,V,DNA,CDR3
TRBJ2-4,NA,few,TRBV24-1,TGTGCCACCAGTGATCTCGAGGGGGGGCAAAACATTCAGTACTTC,CATSDLEGGQNIQYF
TRBJ1-3,TRBD1,NA,TRBV20-1,TGCAGTGCTAGACCCCGGGACAGGGAGAATTCTGGAAACACCATATATTTT,CSARPRDRENSGNTIYF
TRBJ2-5,NA,NA,TRBV5-6,TGTGCCAGCAGCCAGGCACGACGGGGAGAGACCCAGTACTTC,CASSQARRGETQYF
TRBJ1-2,NA,NA,TRBV7-9,TGTGCCAGCAGCTTAGGTCGTGCTGAGCCTGGCTACACCTTC,CASSLGRAEPGYTF
TRBJ2-3,NA,NA,TRBV15,TGTGCCACCAGCAGAGATGGGGTTGGGGAAACCTCGCAGTATTTT,CATSRDGVGETSQYF
TRBJ2-1,TRBD2,few,TRBV27,TGTGCCGGCAGTTTGATAGCGGGGGCTCCCTGGAGGGGTGAGCAGTTCTTC,CAGSLIAGAPWRGEQFF
TRBJ2-3,TRBD2,few,TRBV7-9,TGTGCCAGCAGCGCTTTGTCTAGCGGGAGGGGTACGCAGTATTTT,CASSALSSGRGTQYF
TRBJ1-4,NA,few,TRBV7-2,TGTGCCAGCAGCTTAGAGTTAGGGACGATCGAAAAACTGTTTTTT,CASSLELGTIEKLFF
TRBJ2-5,TRBD2,NA,TRBV7-2,TGTGCCAGCAGGCAAACTAGCGGGGTGGAGACCCAGTACTTC,CASRQTSGVETQYF
TRBJ1-2,NA,NA,TRBV5-6,TGTGCCAGCAGTCCCTTATCGACAGGACGGGGCTATGGCTACACCTTC,CASSPLSTGRGYGYTF
TRBJ2-7,TRBD2,few,TRBV4-2,TGTGCCAGCAGCCAAGATAGGTTTGGTACTAGCGGGGCCGACGAGCAGTACTTC,CASSQDRFGTSGADEQYF
TRBJ2-4,NA,NA,TRBV6-2/TRBV6-3,TGTGCCAGCAGGCAGAAATCGACCGGTAGAACAAACATTCAGTACTTC,CASRQKSTGRTNIQYF
TRBJ2-1,TRBD2,few,TRBV4-2,TGTGCCAGCAGCCCCCAGCGGGGGAGGTACAATGAGCAGTTCTTC,CASSPQRGRYNEQFF
TRBJ1-2,NA,few,TRBV5-1,TGCGCATGTAGCAAGACGACCTCTAACTATGGCTACACCTTC,CACSKTTSNYGYTF
TRBJ1-1,TRBD1,once,TRBV11-1,TGTGCCAGCAGCTTAGACCCGACAGGGGGCTCTGAAGCCTTCTTT,CASSLDPTGGSEAFF
TRBJ1-1,NA,NA,TRBV5-1,TGCGCCAGCAGCTTGTTAATGGGGGGCACTGAAGCTTTCTTT,CASSLLMGGTEAFF
TRBJ1-4,NA,NA,TRBV4-2,TGTGCCAGCAGCCAACAAGGGTTGGAAAAACAGTTTTTT,CASSQQGLEKQFF
TRBJ1-4,NA,NA,TRBV7-2,TGTGCCAGCAGCTTAGGTCCTCCCACAACTAATGAAAAACTGTTTTTT,CASSLGPPTTNEKLFF
TRBJ1-2,NA,NA,TRBV10-3,TGTGCCATCAGTGAGTCCTCAGGGGTCGCGGGGTATGGCTACACCTTC,CAISESSGVAGYGYTF
TRBJ2-1,NA,NA,TRBV6-1,TGTGCCAGCAAGGAGTATACCACAGGCGGGGAGCAGTTCTTC,CASKEYTTGGEQFF
TRBJ1-4,NA,NA,TRBV20-1,TGCAGTGCTATTGGTGCCTTGGTGGAAAAACTGTTTTTT,CSAIGALVEKLFF
TRBJ2-2,NA,NA,TRBV9,TGTGCCAGCAGCGGTGCGGGGTCTTCCACCGGGGAGCTGTTTTTT,CASSGAGSSTGELFF
TRBJ1-1,NA,NA,TRBV7-2,TGTGCCAGCAGCCCTAGGTCCCGTGGTCGAAACACTGAAGCTTTCTTT,CASSPRSRGRNTEAFF
TRBJ1-4,NA,few,TRBV6-2/TRBV6-3,TGTGCCAGCAGTTACCCTTCGAGGGCAGGGAGAAATGAAAAACTGTTTTTT,CASSYPSRAGRNEKLFF
TRBJ2-1,NA,few,TRBV9,TGTGCCAGCAGCGTAGTATCCAGGGCGAATGAGCAGTTCTTC,CASSVVSRANEQFF
TRBJ1-5,NA,few,TRBV9,TGTGCCAGCAGCGTAGCTCCTACTCAGCCCCAGCATTTT,CASSVAPTQPQHF
TRBJ2-5,NA,few,TRBV21-1,TGTGCCATCGCTCCTCGGGACGACGAACAAGAGACCCAGTACTTC,CAIAPRDDEQETQYF
TRBJ1-3,NA,NA,TRBV4-2,TGTGCCAGCAGCCAAGTCGTATACTCTGGAAACACCATATATTTT,CASSQVVYSGNTIYF
TRBJ2-1,TRBD2,few,TRBV6-6,TGTGCCAGCAGTTACCCGACTAGCGGGGGGGCTGAAGAGCAGTTCTTC,CASSYPTSGGAEEQFF
TRBJ1-1,NA,few,TRBV27,TGTGCCAGCGCCTCCGGGGCCCTAAAAGCTTTCTTT,CASASGALKAFF
TRBJ1-6,NA,NA,TRBV4-2,TGTGCCAGCAGCCCCGGACGCACCGATTCACCCCTCCACTTT,CASSPGRTDSPLHF
TRBJ2-6,NA,few,TRBV6-5,TGTGCCAGCGGGCCGGAGAGCTCTGGGGCCAACGTCCTGACTTTC,CASGPESSGANVLTF
TRBJ2-2,NA,few,TRBV6-2/TRBV6-3,TGTGCCAGCAGTGCCCTCCGACCGGATAGTTACACCGGGGAGCTGTTTTTT,CASSALRPDSYTGELFF
TRBJ2-5,NA,NA,TRBV7-9,TGTGCCAGCACCGAAGAGATCTTTAAAGAGACCCAGTACTTC,CASTEEIFKETQYF
TRBJ2-3,NA,NA,TRBV7-3,TGTGCCAGCAGCTTGTCTCAAACGGCAGGGCTCGAAGATACGCAGTATTTT,CASSLSQTAGLEDTQYF
TRBJ1-4,NA,few,TRBV20-1,TGCAGTGCTAGATCCAGCGGTTCACTTAAGAATGAAAAACTGTTTTTT,CSARSSGSLKNEKLFF
TRBJ1-1,NA,NA,TRBV3-1,TGTGCCAGCAGCCGCCTAAGGGCGACTGAAGCTTTCTTT,CASSRLRATEAFF
TRBJ2-7,NA,many,TRBV2,TGTGCCAGCAGTCAGCAAGGAGGGAGCTCCTACGAGCAGTACTTC,CASSQQGGSSYEQYF
TRBJ1-4,NA,NA,TRBV20-1,TGCAGTGCTTGGGAAGACCCCAAACTGTTTTTT,CSAWEDPKLFF
TRBJ2-7,NA,NA,TRBV5-1,TGCGCCAGCAGCACCAACAGGGTCCACGAGCAGTACTTC,CASSTNRVHEQYF
TRBJ1-4,TRBD1,NA,TRBV2,TGTGCCAGCAGCCCGACAGGGCCGGGGTCAACTAATGAAAAACTGTTTTTT,CASSPTGPGSTNEKLFF
TRBJ1-5,TRBD1,NA,TRBV6-5,TGTGCCAGCAGTTACCAGCCCCGGGACAGGGGCAATCAGCCCCAGCATTTT,CASSYQPRDRGNQPQHF
TRBJ1-5,TRBD1,NA,TRBV5-1,TGCGCCAGCAGCTCAAACCCAGGGACAGGTCAGCCCCAGCATTTT,CASSSNPGTGQPQHF
TRBJ2-3,TRBD2,few,TRBV12-3/TRBV12-4,TGTGCCAGCAGTGGACTAGCGGGGGGGCCAGGCACGCAGTATTTT,CASSGLAGGPGTQYF
TRBJ1-4,NA,NA,TRBV10-3,TGTGCCATCAGCAGTACGGGGGCAGCAACTAATGAAAAACTGTTTTTT,CAISSTGAATNEKLFF
TRBJ1-1,NA,NA,TRBV28,TGTGCCAGCAGTGGTCCGGGGGGAAACACTGAAGCTTTCTTT,CASSGPGGNTEAFF
TRBJ1-5,NA,NA,TRBV28,TGTGCCAGCAGTCTATGGTCGGGGGGCATTCGGGACCAGCATTTT,CASSLWSGGIRDQHF
TRBJ1-4,NA,few,TRBV5-1,TGCGCCAGCAGCACGAGTAATAATGAAAAACTGTTTTTT,CASSTSNNEKLFF
TRBJ2-1,TRBD1,NA,TRBV7-3,TGTGCCAGCAGCCCCCCAGGGGGTGAGCAGTTCTTC,CASSPPGGEQFF
TRBJ2-1,NA,NA,TRBV27,TGTGCCAGCAGTTTGGGTGACAGGATAAATGAGCAGTTCTTC,CASSLGDRINEQFF
TRBJ2-7,TRBD2,many,TRBV5-6,TGTGCCAGCAGCTGGACTAGCGGGGGGGCCGGAAACTACGAGCAGTACTTC,CASSWTSGGAGNYEQYF